In its sample, the clone carrying this T cell receptor beta chain was seen many times. Its antigen is not identified. This sample was included in a study of T-cell reconstitution after alpha-beta-depleted transplantation in children. General observations from the study: Expanded graft clones, several hundred of them, were reportedly the source of alpha-beta T cells about two months after transplant.

The CDR3 has 16 amino acids. V lost 0 bases and J lost 0, with 9 bases in between. The germline V gene has CDR1 MNHEY and CDR2 SVGAGI. For TCRbeta, the library was prepared with unique molecular identifiers. TCRdb reprocessed the PCR reads via MiXCR and lists one record per CDR3 protein. The sample consists of around 440,000 distinct CDR3 sequences, roughly 10% of them appearing once. The chain is built from TRBV6-5 and TRBJ2-1, with D possibly matching TRBD1 (6 bases). This receptor was obtained from a child younger than 10 with inherited bone marrow failure, due to receive a stem cell transplant. Sequenced material: PBMCs, taken before TCRalphabeta/CD19-depleted stem cell transplant. CDR3 DNA: TGTGCCAGCAGTTACTCCCAGGGGAGCTCCTACAATGAGCAGTTCTTC. It codes for CASSYSQGSSYNEQFF.